This TCR beta chain derives from a study of cytomegalovirus exposure and HLA in healthy donors. Study-wide points: Cytomegalovirus status was reportedly diagnosed by the classifier with high sensitivity and specificity. Subsequent analysis showed first-cohort TCR clusters tending to co-occur in 120 or so validation repertoires. TCR beta chains numbering more than 150 were designated cytomegalovirus-associated.

This clone was seen only a few times. As yet, its antigen is unknown. Assay used: immunoSEQ multiplex PCR; TCRdb lists only in-frame clones, some missing. The table records more than 85,000 clones, around 87% of them present only once. The validation cohort, a group of more than 100 subjects, included the donors and was separate from the approximately 650-subject first cohort. The sequenced sample was PBMCs. This TCR was recovered from a woman aged 25-40 years in good health and CMV-seropositive.

The CDR3 here is CASRLGQGSSYEQYF. The DNA for the CDR3 is TGCGCCAGCAGACTCGGACAGGGGAGCTCCTACGAGCAGTACTTC. The chain employs TRBV5-1 and TRBJ2-7; TRBD1 aligns across 9 bases. After removal of 5 bases from V and 0 bases from J, the junction contained 6 bases not matched to a gene. CDR1 and CDR2 (germline): SGHRS, YFSETQ. The CDR3 has 15 residues. The whole variable domain, filled in from reference TRBV5-1 and TRBJ2-7, reads KAGVTQTPRYLIKTRGQQVTLSCSPISGHRSVSWYQQTPGQGLQFLFEYFSETQRNKGNFPGRFSGRQFSNSRSEMNVSTLELGDSALYLCASRLGQGSSYEQYFGPGTRLTVT.